The TCR beta chain described here comes from a study of breast tumors, draining lymph nodes, adjacent tissues. Note on this clonotype: A read error may account for a junction end that differs from germline.

TCRdb ran MiXCR on the multiplex PCR reads and lists one entry per CDR3 protein. This table holds around 130,000 distinct CDR3 sequences, around a third found once. Axillary draining lymph nodes of breast cancer patients supplied the node samples. This CDR3 is 13 amino acids long. CDR1 is DFQATT, CDR2 SNEGSKA, per germline (reference sequence). The TCR originated in a female donor with breast cancer. Some clones in this sample may be carry-over from other donors' samples. Sequencing was done on a sample of axillary lymph node tissue. The genes are TRBV20-1 and TRBJ2-7; no clear D gene. The CDR3 loop is CSADEAESYEQYF. Here the CDR3 DNA reads TGCAGTGCTGACGAGGCGGAGTCCTACGAACAGTACTTC.